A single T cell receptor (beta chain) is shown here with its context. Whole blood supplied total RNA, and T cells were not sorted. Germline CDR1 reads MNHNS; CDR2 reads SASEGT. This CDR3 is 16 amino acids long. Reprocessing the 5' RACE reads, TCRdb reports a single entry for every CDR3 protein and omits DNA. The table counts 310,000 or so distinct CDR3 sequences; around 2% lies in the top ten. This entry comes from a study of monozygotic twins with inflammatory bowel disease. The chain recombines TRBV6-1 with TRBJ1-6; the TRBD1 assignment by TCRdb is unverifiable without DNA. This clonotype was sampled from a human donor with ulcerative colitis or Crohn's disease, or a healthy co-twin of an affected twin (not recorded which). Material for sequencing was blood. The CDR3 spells CASSNRQTGVNPPLHF.